This note documents a single T cell receptor beta chain sequence. Its antigen remains unknown. J was trimmed by 1 base and V by 4 bases; bases with no gene match: 2. Germline V gene lookup returns CDR1 SGHRS and CDR2 YFSETQ. CDR3 length equals 15 residues. Individual cDNA molecules each carried unique molecular identifiers attached by the library. Via MiXCR, TCRdb re-called the RACE reads, giving one row per CDR3 protein. The sample records more than 250,000 distinct CDR3 sequences, approximately 8% being singletons. The time point is: pre-sensitization, week 0. Specified treatment: therapeutic diphenylcyclopropenone sensitization with weekly scalp DPC. This sample was included in a study of human T cells and chemical hapten exposure. Across the whole study: Upper inner arm skin measuring approximately 2 cm by approximately 2 cm received 2% DPC for sensitization. Overall study findings and caveats: Since the donors had alopecia, their immune response may not be the same as that of healthy people. The study found that PT1 expanded TCR counts correlated positively with patch test score.

The V gene is TRBV5-1, the J gene TRBJ1-3; 10 bases fit TRBD1. Sequenced here: whole blood, sampled in connection with sensitization to the hapten diphenylcyclopropenone (DPC). The clonotype comes from a man aged 18 to 30 with alopecia areata. Some clones in this sample may be carry-over from other donors' samples. CDR3 nucleotide sequence: TGCGCCAGCAGCCCGGACAGGGGGTCTGGAAACACCATATATTTT. It translates to CASSPDRGSGNTIYF.